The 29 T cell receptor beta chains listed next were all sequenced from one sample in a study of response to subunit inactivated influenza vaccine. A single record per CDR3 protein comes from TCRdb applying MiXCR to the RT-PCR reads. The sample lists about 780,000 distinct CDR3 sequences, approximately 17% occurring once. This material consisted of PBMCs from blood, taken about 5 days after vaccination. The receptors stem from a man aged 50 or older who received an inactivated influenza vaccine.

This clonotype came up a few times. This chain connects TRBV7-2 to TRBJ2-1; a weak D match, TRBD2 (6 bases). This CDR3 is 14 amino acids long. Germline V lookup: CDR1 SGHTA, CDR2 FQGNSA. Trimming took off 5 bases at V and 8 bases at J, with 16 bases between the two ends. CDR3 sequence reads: CASSKVGASDEQFF. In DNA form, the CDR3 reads TGTGCCAGCAGCAAAGTCGGGGCTAGCGATGAGCAGTTCTTC.

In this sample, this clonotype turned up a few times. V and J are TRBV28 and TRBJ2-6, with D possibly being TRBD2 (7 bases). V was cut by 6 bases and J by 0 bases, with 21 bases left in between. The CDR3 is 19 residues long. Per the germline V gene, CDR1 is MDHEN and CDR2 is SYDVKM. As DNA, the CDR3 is TGTGCCAGCAGCCCTAGTGGGGGGGCCTGGTACTCTGGGGCCAACGTCCTGACTTTC. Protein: CASSPSGGAWYSGANVLTF.

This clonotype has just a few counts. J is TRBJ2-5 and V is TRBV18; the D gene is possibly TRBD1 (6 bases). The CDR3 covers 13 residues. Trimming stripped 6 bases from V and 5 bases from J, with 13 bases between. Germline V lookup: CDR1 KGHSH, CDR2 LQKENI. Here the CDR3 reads CASSYTGLETQYF. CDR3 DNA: TGTGCCAGCTCGTACACAGGGTTGGAGACCCAGTACTTC.

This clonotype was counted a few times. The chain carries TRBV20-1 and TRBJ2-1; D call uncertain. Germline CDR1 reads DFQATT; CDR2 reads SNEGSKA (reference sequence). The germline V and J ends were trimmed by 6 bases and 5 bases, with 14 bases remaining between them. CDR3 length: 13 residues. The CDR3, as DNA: TGCAGTGCCCTTGGGCCCCTTGACAATGAGCAGTTCTTC. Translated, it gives CSALGPLDNEQFF.

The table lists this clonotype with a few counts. CDR3 nucleotides: TGTGCCAGCAGTTTATCGTTATCGACAGGGTTCTACGAGCAGTACTTC. This translates into CASSLSLSTGFYEQYF. This chain uses TRBV27 with TRBJ2-7; 7 nucleotides agree with TRBD1. Germline-derived CDR1 and CDR2 are MNHEY and SMNVEV (reference sequence). The CDR3 has 16 residues. V gave up 0 bases and J gave up 3 bases; unmatched junction bases: 8.

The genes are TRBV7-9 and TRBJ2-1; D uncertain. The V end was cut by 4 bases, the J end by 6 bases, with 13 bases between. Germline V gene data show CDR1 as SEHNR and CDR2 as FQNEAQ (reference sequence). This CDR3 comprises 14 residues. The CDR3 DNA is TGTGCCAGCAGCTCCCGTACCTCGGGCAATGAGCAGTTCTTC. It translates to CASSSRTSGNEQFF.

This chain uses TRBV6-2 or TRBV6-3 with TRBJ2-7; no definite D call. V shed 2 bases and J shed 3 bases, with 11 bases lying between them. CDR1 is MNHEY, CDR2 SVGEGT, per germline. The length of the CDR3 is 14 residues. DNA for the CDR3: TGTGCCAGCAGTTACAGTAGGTTCTACTACGAGCAGTACTTC. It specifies CASSYSRFYYEQYF.

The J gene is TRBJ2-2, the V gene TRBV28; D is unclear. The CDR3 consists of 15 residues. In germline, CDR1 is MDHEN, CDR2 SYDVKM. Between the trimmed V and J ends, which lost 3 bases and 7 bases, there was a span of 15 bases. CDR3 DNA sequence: TGTGCCAGCAGTTTTCGCGCCGCCTACGACGGGGAGCTGTTTTTT. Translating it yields CASSFRAAYDGELFF.

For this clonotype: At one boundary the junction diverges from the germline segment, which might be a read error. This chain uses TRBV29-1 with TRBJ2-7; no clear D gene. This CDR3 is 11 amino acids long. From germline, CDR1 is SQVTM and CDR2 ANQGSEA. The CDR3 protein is CSALRDYEQDF. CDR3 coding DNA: TGCAGCGCACTTAGGGATTACGAGCAGGACTTC.

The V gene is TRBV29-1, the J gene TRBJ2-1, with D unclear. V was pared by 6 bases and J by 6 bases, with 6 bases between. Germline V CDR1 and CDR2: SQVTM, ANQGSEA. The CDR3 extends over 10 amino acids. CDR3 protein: CSVSVNEQFF. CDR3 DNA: TGCAGCGTAAGTGTCAATGAGCAGTTCTTC.

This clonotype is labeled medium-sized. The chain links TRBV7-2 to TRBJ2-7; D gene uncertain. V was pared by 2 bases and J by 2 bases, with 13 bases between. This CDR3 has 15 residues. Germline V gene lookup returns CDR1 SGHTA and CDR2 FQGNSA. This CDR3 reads CASSLIGLVAYEQYF. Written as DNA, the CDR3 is TGTGCCAGCAGCTTAATCGGGCTAGTCGCCTACGAGCAGTACTTC.

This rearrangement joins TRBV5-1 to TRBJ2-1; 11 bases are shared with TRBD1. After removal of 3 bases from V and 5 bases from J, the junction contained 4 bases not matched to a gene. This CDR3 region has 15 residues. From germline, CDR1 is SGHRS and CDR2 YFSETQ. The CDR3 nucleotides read TGCGCCAGCAGCTATGGGGACAGGGGGAACAATGAGCAGTTCTTC. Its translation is CASSYGDRGNNEQFF.

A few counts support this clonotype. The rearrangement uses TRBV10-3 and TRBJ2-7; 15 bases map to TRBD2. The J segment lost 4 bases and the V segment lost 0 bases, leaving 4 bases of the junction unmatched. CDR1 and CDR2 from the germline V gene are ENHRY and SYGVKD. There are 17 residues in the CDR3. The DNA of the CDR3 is TGTGCCATCAGTGAGTCGATAGGGACTAGCGGGAGGTACGAGCAGTACTTC. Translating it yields CAISESIGTSGRYEQYF.

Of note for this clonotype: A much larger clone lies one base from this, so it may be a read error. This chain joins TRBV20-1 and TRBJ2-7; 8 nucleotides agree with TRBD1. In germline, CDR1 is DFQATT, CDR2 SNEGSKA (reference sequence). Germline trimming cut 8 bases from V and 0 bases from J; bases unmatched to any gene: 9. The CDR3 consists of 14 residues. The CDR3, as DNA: TGCAGTACTCCACGACAGGGGCTCTCCTACGAGCAGTACTTC. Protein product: CSTPRQGLSYEQYF.

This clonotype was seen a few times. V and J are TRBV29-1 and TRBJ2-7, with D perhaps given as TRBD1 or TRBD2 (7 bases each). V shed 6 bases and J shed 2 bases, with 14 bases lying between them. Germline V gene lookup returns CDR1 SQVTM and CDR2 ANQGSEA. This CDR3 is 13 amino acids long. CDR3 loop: CSVKAGQTYEQYF. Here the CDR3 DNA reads TGCAGCGTAAAAGCGGGACAGACCTACGAGCAGTACTTC.

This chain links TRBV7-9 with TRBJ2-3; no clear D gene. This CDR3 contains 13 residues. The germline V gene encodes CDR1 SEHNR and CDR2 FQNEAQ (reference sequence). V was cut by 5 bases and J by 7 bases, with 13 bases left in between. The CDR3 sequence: CASSPQEEYTQYF. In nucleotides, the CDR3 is TGTGCCAGCAGCCCCCAAGAGGAGTATACGCAGTATTTT.

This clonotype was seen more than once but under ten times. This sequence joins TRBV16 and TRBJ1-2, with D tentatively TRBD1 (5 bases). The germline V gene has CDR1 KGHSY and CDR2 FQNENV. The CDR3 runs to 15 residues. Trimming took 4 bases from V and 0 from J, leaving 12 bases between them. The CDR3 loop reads CASSPPDSPNYGYTF. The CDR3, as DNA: TGTGCCAGCAGCCCCCCCGACAGTCCTAACTATGGCTACACCTTC.

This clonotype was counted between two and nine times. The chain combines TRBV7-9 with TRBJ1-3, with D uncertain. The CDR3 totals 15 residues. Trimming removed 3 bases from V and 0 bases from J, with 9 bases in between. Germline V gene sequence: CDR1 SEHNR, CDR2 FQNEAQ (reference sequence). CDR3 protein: CASSLARSSGNTIYF. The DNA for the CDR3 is TGTGCCAGCAGCTTGGCCAGGAGCTCTGGAAACACCATATATTTT. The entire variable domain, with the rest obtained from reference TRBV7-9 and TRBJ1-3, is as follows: DTGVSQNPRHKITKRGQNVTFRCDPISEHNRLYWYRQTLGQGPEFLTYFQNEAQLEKSRLLSDRFSAERPKGSFSTLEIQRTEQGDSAMYLCASSLARSSGNTIYFGEGSWLTVV.

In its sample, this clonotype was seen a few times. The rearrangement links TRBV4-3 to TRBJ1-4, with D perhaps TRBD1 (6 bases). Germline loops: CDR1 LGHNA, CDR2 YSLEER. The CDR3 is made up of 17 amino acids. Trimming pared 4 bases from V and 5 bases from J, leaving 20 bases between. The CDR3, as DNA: TGCGCCAGCAGCCCTTCTCTCTACCAGGGGAGGAATGAAAAACTGTTTTTT. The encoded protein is CASSPSLYQGRNEKLFF.

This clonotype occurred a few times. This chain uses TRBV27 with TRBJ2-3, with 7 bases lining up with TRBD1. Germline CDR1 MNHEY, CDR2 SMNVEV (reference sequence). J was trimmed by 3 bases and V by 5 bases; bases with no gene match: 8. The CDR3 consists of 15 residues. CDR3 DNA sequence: TGTGCCAGCAGTAAGAACAGGGGATCGACAGATACGCAGTATTTT. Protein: CASSKNRGSTDTQYF.

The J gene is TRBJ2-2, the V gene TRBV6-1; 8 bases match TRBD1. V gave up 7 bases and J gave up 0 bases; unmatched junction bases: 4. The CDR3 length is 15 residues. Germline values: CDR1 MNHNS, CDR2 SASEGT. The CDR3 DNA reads TGTGCCAGCAACCCGACAGGGGCGAACACCGGGGAGCTGTTTTTT. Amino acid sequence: CASNPTGANTGELFF.

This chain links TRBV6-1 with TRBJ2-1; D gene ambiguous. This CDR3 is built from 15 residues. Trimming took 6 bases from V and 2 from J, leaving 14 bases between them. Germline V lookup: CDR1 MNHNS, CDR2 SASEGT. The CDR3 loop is CASSPHRPTYNEQFF. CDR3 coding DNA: TGTGCCAGCAGCCCCCACCGACCTACCTACAATGAGCAGTTCTTC.

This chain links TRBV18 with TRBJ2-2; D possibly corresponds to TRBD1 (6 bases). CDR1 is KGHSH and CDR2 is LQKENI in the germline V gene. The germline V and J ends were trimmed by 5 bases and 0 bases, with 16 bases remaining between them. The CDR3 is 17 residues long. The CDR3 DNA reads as TGTGCCAGCTCAGCTACCCCAGGGGTCGCGAACACCGGGGAGCTGTTTTTT. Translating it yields CASSATPGVANTGELFF.

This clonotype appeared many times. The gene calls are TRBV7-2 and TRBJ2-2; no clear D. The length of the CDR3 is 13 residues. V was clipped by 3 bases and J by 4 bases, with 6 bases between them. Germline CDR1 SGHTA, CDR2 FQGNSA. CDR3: CASSFRSTGELFF. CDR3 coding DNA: TGTGCCAGCAGCTTCAGAAGCACCGGGGAGCTGTTTTTT. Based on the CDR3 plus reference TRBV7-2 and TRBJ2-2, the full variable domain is GAGVSQSPSNKVTEKGKDVELRCDPISGHTALYWYRQSLGQGLEFLIYFQGNSAPDKSGLPSDRFSAERTGGSVSTLTIQRTQQEDSAVYLCASSFRSTGELFFGEGSRLTVL.

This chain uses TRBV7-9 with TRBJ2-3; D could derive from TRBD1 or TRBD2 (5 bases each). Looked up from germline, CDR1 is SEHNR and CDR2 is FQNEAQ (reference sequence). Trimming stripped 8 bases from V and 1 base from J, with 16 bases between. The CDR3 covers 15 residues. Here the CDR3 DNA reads TGTGCCAGCCTCTGGACGGGGCTCGGCACAGATACGCAGTATTTT. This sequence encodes CASLWTGLGTDTQYF.

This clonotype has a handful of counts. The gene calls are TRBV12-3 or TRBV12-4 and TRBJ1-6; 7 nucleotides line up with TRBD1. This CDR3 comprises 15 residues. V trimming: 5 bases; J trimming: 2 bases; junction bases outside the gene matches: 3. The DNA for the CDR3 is TGTGCCAGCAGTCTACAGGGGCCCTATAATTCACCCCTCCACTTT. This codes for CASSLQGPYNSPLHF.

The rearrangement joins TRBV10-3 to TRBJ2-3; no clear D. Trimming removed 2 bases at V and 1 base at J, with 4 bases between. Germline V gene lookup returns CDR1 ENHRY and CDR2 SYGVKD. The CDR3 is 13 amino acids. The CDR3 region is CAISERGTDTQYF. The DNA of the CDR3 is TGTGCCATCAGTGAGCGGGGCACAGATACGCAGTATTTT.

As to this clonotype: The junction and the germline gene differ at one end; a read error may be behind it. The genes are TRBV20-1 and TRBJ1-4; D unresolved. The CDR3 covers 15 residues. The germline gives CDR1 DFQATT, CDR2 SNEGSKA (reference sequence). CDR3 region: CSARDFHHDNEKLFF. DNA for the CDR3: TGCAGTGCTAGAGATTTCCATCATGATAATGAGAAACTGTTTTTT.

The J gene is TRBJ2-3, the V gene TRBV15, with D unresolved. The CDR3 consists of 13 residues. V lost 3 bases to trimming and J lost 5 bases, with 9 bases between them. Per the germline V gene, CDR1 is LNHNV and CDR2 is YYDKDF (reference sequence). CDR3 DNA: TGTGCCACCAGCAGTTACTGGGGAGATACGCAGTATTTT. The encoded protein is CATSSYWGDTQYF.